The sequence of this T cell receptor beta chain was determined in a study of blood T cell repertoires in COVID-19. Study details: Both acute and convalescent COVID-19 samples were obtained from the United States, Italy and Spain.

The repertoire was sequenced with immunoSEQ multiplex PCR; TCRdb's copy has only in-frame clones and lacks some. This table holds approximately 290,000 clones, around 90% found once. CDR1 is SGHTS, CDR2 YDEGEE, per germline. The CDR3 runs to 15 residues. V was pared by 3 bases and J by 8 bases, with 9 bases of the junction left unmatched. The sequenced sample consisted of peripheral blood. The origin of this receptor is a young man with active or convalescent COVID-19. V and J are TRBV5-8 and TRBJ2-1; 9 nucleotides agree with TRBD1. CDR3: CASSSQDRGFHEQFF. Written as DNA, the CDR3 is TGTGCCAGCAGCTCCCAGGACAGGGGTTTCCATGAGCAGTTCTTC.